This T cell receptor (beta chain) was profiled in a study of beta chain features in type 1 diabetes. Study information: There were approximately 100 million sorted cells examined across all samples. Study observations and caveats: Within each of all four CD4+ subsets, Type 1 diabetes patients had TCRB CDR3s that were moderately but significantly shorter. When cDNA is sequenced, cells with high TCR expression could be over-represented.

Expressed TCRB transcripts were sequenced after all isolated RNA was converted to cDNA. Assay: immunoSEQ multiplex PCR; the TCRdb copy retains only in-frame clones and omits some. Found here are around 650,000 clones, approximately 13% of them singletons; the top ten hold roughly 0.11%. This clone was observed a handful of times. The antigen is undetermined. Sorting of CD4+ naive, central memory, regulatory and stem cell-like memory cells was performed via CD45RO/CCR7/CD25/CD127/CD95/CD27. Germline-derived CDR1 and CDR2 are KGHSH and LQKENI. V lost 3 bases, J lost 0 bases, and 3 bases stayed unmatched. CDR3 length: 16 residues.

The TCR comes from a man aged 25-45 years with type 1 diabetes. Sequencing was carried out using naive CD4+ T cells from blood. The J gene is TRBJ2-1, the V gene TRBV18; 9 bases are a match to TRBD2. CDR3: CASSPLSGGSYNEQFF. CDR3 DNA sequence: TGTGCCAGCTCACCGCTTAGCGGGGGCTCCTACAATGAGCAGTTCTTC.